This T cell receptor (beta chain) emerged from a study of blood T cells in healthy people across ages. V was clipped by 1 base and J by 6 bases; unmatched bases: 9. This CDR3 is built from 15 residues. From germline, CDR1 is DFQATT and CDR2 SNEGSKA (reference sequence). This clonotype turned up a few times. Its antigen is not known. Study-wide results and limits: CMV status of donors was unknown, possibly confounding expanded clonotype changes. Per-million-T-cell TCR beta diversity fell roughly linearly with age. Unsorted PBMC input precluded a conclusive naive versus antigen-experienced comparison.

A second about 6 to 11 cycle PCR used barcoded and J-beta primers. Every single cDNA molecule received a tag from a template-switch adaptor with 12 random nucleotides. TCRdb reanalysed the 5' RACE reads using MiXCR and keeps one entry per CDR3 protein. The sample has more than 1,400,000 distinct CDR3 sequences, around two fifths seen once; the top ten hold approximately 7.9%. The clonotype comes from a woman under 30 in good health. The sequenced sample consisted of blood. The rearrangement uses TRBV20-1 and TRBJ1-5, with TRBD1 identical over 7 bases. The CDR3 spells CSARVEDRLSQPQHF. DNA for the CDR3: TGCAGTGCTAGAGTTGAGGACAGGTTGAGTCAGCCCCAGCATTTT.